These 19 T cell receptor beta chains share one sample of origin, sequenced in a study of T cell responses to AZD1222 COVID-19 vaccine. The table came from immunoSEQ multiplex PCR; TCRdb's copy has only in-frame clones and leaves some out. The table includes about 140,000 clones, approximately 95% detected once. Material: peripheral blood, obtained on day 0 of MenACWY control vaccination. These receptors were obtained from an adult in good health.

V usage is TRBV7-8 and J usage is TRBJ2-1, with D hard to call. This CDR3 is built from 17 residues. V lost 0 bases, J lost 7 bases, and 19 bases lay in between. Looked up from germline, CDR1 is SGHVS and CDR2 is FQNEAQ. The CDR3 nucleotides read TGTGCCAGCAGCTTAGCGCTGAAGGGTTTTTTGTATAATGAGCAGTTCTTC. Amino acid sequence: CASSLALKGFLYNEQFF.

DNA for the CDR3: TGTGCCAGCAGTTTAACCAGGATGCCCAATCAGCCCCAGCATTTT. Its translation: CASSLTRMPNQPQHF. The gene calls are TRBV27 and TRBJ1-5; D not certain. Trimming took 2 bases from V and 3 from J, leaving 11 bases between them. The CDR3 covers 15 residues. Germline loops: CDR1 MNHEY, CDR2 SMNVEV (reference sequence).

CDR3 sequence: CASSDRGGPYGYTF. The CDR3 DNA is TGTGCCAGCAGTGACCGGGGGGGCCCGTATGGCTACACCTTC. The V and J genes are TRBV2 and TRBJ1-2; TRBD1 is a possible D gene (6 bases). The CDR3 extends over 14 amino acids. V lost 3 bases, J lost 5 bases, and 13 bases lay in between. Germline V gene lookup returns CDR1 SNHLY and CDR2 FYNNEI.

The V and J genes are TRBV4-1 and TRBJ1-4; possibly TRBD1 for D (5 bases). Trimming took 0 bases from V and 7 from J, leaving 18 bases between them. Germline values: CDR1 MGHRA, CDR2 YSYEKL. The CDR3 contains 17 residues. In DNA form, the CDR3 reads TGCGCCAGCAGCCAAGATCCGGGACTCAGAGGTGGTGAAAAACTGTTTTTT. This gives the protein CASSQDPGLRGGEKLFF.

The rearrangement links TRBV19 to TRBJ1-6, with 10 bases matching TRBD1. Germline trimming cut 7 bases from V and 9 bases from J; bases unmatched to any gene: 6. CDR1 and CDR2 (germline): LNHDA, SQIVND (reference sequence). There are 14 residues in the CDR3. The CDR3 DNA reads TGTGCCAGTACCCTGGGGACAGGGGCTTCACCCCTCCACTTT. It is translated as CASTLGTGASPLHF.

V and J are TRBV6-1 and TRBJ2-7; tentative D call: TRBD2 (5 bases). Between the trimmed V and J ends, which lost 0 bases and 5 bases, there was a span of 14 bases. Germline lookup yields CDR1 MNHNS and CDR2 SASEGT. CDR3 length: 15 amino acids. The DNA for the CDR3 is TGTGCCAGCAGTGAAGCCCCGGCCAGCGGTGACGAGCAGTACTTC. Encoded protein: CASSEAPASGDEQYF.

J is TRBJ1-2 and V is TRBV30; no clear D. Germline CDR1 is GTSNPN and CDR2 is SVGIG (reference sequence). V gave up 4 bases and J gave up 7 bases, with 13 bases separating them. The CDR3 sequence is 12 residues long. The CDR3 sequence: CAWMMAGFGYTF. Here the CDR3 DNA reads TGTGCCTGGATGATGGCGGGATTTGGCTACACCTTC.

The gene calls are TRBV20-1 and TRBJ1-2, with TRBD1 matching over 9 bases. This CDR3 has 14 amino acids. After removal of 3 bases from V and 7 bases from J, the junction contained 9 bases not matched to a gene. Germline V gene data show CDR1 as DFQATT and CDR2 as SNEGSKA (reference sequence). The CDR3 sequence is CSASGRDRGIGYTF. The CDR3 DNA reads as TGCAGTGCTAGTGGGCGCGACAGGGGGATTGGCTACACCTTC.

The rearrangement joins TRBV20-1 to TRBJ2-1; the match to TRBD2 covers 11 bases. The CDR3 has 15 amino acids. Germline V gene sequence: CDR1 DFQATT, CDR2 SNEGSKA (reference sequence). The junction had 5 bases not matched to a gene; V was cut back by 3 bases and J by 4 bases. As DNA, the CDR3 is TGCAGTGCTAGTTCTAGCGGGGGGCCATACAATGAGCAGTTCTTC. Translated, it gives CSASSSGGPYNEQFF.

This chain links TRBV15 with TRBJ2-2; TRBD1 matches at 7 bases. The length of the CDR3 is 17 residues. V lost 0 bases to trimming and J lost 5 bases; unmatched junction nucleotides: 9. The germline V gene encodes CDR1 LNHNV and CDR2 YYDKDF (reference sequence). The CDR3 region has the DNA TGTGCCACCAGCAGAGAGGGCAGGGGGTGGCAAACCGGGGAGCTGTTTTTT. Protein: CATSREGRGWQTGELFF.

In its sample, this clone was seen once. The V gene is TRBV4-2, the J gene TRBJ1-5, with D maybe TRBD1 (6 bases). Trimming removed 1 base at V and 4 bases at J, with 14 bases between. This CDR3 region has 16 residues. Germline lookup yields CDR1 LGHNA and CDR2 YNFKEQ. This CDR3 is CASSQVSGRGNQPQHF. The DNA for the CDR3 is TGTGCCAGCAGCCAAGTATCGGGCAGGGGTAATCAGCCCCAGCATTTT.

The rearrangement uses TRBV25-1 and TRBJ2-2, with 7 bases that match TRBD1. V shed 1 base and J 4 bases; nucleotides not matched to a gene: 9. Germline V lookup: CDR1 MGHDK, CDR2 SYGVNS. CDR3 length: 17 residues. The CDR3 region has the DNA TGTGCCAGCAGTGAATTAGGGGCAGGGGGAAGCACCGGGGAGCTGTTTTTT. This gives the protein CASSELGAGGSTGELFF.

About this clone: Mismatch with germline at one junction end may stem from a read error. The rearrangement links TRBV7-2 to TRBJ1-6; perhaps TRBD1 as D (6 bases). CDR1 is SGHTA and CDR2 is FQGNSA in the germline V gene. CDR3 length: 17 amino acids. CDR3 in DNA: TGTGCCAGCAGCCTAGCAATCGGGACACGCTATAATTCACCCCTCCACTTT. The encoded protein is CASSLAIGTRYNSPLHF. The full variable domain, completed using reference TRBV7-2 and TRBJ1-6, is GAGVSQSPSNKVTEKGKDVELRCDPISGHTALYWYRQSLGQGLEFLIYFQGNSAPDKSGLPSDRFSAERTGGSVSTLTIQRTQQEDSAVYLCASSLAIGTRYNSPLHFGNGTRLTVT.

This chain connects TRBV5-1 to TRBJ1-2; D perhaps matches TRBD1 (5 bases). This CDR3 is 13 amino acids long. Germline V gene lookup returns CDR1 SGHRS and CDR2 YFSETQ. The V and J ends lost 1 base and 4 bases respectively, with 8 bases between them. DNA for the CDR3: TGCGCCAGCAGCTTGCAGGGAGCCTATGGCTACACCTTC. Its protein product is CASSLQGAYGYTF.

The chain couples TRBV11-1 to TRBJ1-6; D uncertain. The CDR3 runs to 14 residues. The germline CDR1 and CDR2 sequences are SGHAT and FQDESV (reference sequence). The ends were cut back, 7 bases at V and 7 bases at J, with 14 bases in the middle. CDR3 DNA sequence: TGTGCCAGCAAGAAACTGATACCAAATTCACCCCTCCACTTT. Translation gives CASKKLIPNSPLHF.

The chain employs TRBV4-1 and TRBJ1-4; a possible D gene is TRBD1 (6 bases). Germline lookup yields CDR1 MGHRA and CDR2 YSYEKL. The ends were cut back, 3 bases at V and 8 bases at J, with 16 bases in the middle. The CDR3 has 15 amino acids. CDR3: CASSHLSQGREKLFF. The CDR3 DNA reads as TGCGCCAGCAGCCATCTATCACAGGGTCGAGAAAAACTGTTTTTT.

The rearrangement uses TRBV19 and TRBJ1-2; tentative D call: TRBD1 (5 bases). V dropped 0 bases and J dropped 8 bases, with 13 bases sitting between them. This CDR3 contains 14 residues. CDR1 LNHDA and CDR2 SQIVND come from the germline V gene (reference sequence). The CDR3 loop reads CASSIEGQVAGYTF. Written as DNA, the CDR3 is TGTGCCAGTAGTATAGAGGGGCAGGTCGCGGGCTACACCTTC. The complete variable domain, with remaining parts taken from reference TRBV19 and TRBJ1-2, reads DGGITQSPKYLFRKEGQNVTLSCEQNLNHDAMYWYRQDPGQGLRLIYYSQIVNDFQKGDIAEGYSVSREKKESFPLTVTSAQKNPTAFYLCASSIEGQVAGYTFGSGTRLTVV.

The chain has TRBV5-1 and TRBJ1-2; D is uncertain. The CDR3 consists of 17 residues. The ends were cut back, 4 bases at V and 4 bases at J, with 23 bases in the middle. The V gene's germline CDR1 is SGHRS and CDR2 YFSETQ. CDR3 nucleotide sequence: TGCGCCAGCAGCCCTGAACCTAGGACTTCTCTCGGCTATGGCTACACCTTC. It specifies CASSPEPRTSLGYGYTF. The full variable domain, in which reference TRBV5-1 and TRBJ1-2 provide the parts outside the CDR3, is KAGVTQTPRYLIKTRGQQVTLSCSPISGHRSVSWYQQTPGQGLQFLFEYFSETQRNKGNFPGRFSGRQFSNSRSEMNVSTLELGDSALYLCASSPEPRTSLGYGYTFGSGTRLTVV.

A single count supports this clone. This sequence joins TRBV9 and TRBJ2-1; D not resolved. The CDR3 has 13 residues. CDR1 SGDLS and CDR2 YYNGEE come from the germline V gene. Trimming shortened V by 0 bases and J by 8 bases, and 9 bases separated the two germline ends. This CDR3 is CASSVGMIDEQFF. CDR3 nucleotide sequence: TGTGCCAGCAGCGTAGGGATGATCGATGAGCAGTTCTTC. The whole variable domain, filled in from reference TRBV9 and TRBJ2-1, reads DSGVTQTPKHLITATGQRVTLRCSPRSGDLSVYWYQQSLDQGLQFLIQYYNGEERAKGNILERFSAQQFPDLHSELNLSSLELGDSALYFCASSVGMIDEQFFGPGTRLTVL.